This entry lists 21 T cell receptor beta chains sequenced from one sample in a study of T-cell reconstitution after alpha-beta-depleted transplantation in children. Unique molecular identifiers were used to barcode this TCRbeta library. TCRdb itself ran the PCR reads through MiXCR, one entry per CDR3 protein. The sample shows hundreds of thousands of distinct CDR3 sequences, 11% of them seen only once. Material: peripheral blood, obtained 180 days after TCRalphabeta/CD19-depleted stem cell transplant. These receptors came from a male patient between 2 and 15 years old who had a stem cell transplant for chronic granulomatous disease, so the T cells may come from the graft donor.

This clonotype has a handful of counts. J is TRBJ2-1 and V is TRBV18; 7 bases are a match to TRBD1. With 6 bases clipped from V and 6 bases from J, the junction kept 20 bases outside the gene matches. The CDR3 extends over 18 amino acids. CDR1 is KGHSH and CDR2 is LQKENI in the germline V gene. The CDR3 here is CASSLKGRKGASGNEQFF. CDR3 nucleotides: TGTGCCAGCTCCCTCAAAGGTAGAAAGGGGGCGTCAGGCAATGAGCAGTTCTTC.

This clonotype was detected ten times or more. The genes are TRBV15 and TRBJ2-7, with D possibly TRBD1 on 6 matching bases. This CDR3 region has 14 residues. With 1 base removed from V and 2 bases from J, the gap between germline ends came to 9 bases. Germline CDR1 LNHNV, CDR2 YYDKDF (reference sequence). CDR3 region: CATSRADRPYEQYF. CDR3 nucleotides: TGTGCCACCAGCAGAGCGGACAGACCCTACGAGCAGTACTTC.

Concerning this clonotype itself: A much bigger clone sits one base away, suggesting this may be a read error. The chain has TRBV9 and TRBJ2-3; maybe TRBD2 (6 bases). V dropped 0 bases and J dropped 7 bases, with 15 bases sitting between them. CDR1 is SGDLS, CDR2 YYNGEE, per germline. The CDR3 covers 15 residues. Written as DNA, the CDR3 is TGTGCCAGCAGCGTAGATCTAGTGGGGGGATATACGCAGTATTTT. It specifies CASSVDLVGGYTQYF.

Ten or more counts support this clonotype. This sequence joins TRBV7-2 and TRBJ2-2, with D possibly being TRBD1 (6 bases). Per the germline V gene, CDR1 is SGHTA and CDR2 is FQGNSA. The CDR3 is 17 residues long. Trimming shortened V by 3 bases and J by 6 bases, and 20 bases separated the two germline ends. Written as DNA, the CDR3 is TGTGCCAGCAGCTTCGGCCGGGACACCCAGGTAGCCGGGGAGCTGTTTTTT. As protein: CASSFGRDTQVAGELFF.

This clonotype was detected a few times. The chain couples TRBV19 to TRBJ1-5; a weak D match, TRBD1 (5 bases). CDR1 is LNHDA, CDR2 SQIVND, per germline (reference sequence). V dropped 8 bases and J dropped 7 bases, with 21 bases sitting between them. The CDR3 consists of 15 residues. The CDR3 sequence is CASGPSGLTGQPQHF. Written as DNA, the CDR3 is TGTGCCAGTGGCCCCTCAGGGTTAACGGGCCAGCCCCAGCATTTT.

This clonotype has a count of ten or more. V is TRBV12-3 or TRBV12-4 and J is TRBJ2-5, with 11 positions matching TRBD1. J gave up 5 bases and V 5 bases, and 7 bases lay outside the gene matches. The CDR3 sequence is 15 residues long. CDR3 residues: CASSPYRDRGETQYF. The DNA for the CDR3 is TGTGCCAGCAGTCCCTACCGGGACAGGGGGGAGACCCAGTACTTC.

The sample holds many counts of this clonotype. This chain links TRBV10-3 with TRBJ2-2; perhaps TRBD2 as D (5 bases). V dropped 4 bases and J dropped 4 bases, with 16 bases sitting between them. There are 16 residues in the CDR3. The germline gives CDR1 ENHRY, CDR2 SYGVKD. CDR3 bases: TGTGCCATCAGTGCTTTGTCAGGACTTTCCACCGGGGAGCTGTTTTTT. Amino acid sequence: CAISALSGLSTGELFF.

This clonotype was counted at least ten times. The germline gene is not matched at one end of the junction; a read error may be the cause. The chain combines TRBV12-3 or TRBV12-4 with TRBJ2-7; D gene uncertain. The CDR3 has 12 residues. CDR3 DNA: TGTGCCAGCAGTTTAGCCAGGTTCCCATCTTTCTTC. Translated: CASSLARFPSFF.

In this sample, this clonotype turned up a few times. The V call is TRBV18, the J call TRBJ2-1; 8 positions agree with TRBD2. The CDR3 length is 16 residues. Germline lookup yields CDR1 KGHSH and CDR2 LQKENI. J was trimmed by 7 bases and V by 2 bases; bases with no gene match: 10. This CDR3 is CASSPTGGVRVNEQFF. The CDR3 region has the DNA TGTGCCAGCTCACCAACGGGGGGGGTCCGCGTTAATGAGCAGTTCTTC.

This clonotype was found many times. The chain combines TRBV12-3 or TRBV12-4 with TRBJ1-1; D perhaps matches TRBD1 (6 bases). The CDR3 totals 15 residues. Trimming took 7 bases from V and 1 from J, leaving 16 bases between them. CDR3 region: CASTPIRGENTEAFF. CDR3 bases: TGTGCCAGCACCCCAATAAGGGGGGAGAACACTGAAGCTTTCTTT.

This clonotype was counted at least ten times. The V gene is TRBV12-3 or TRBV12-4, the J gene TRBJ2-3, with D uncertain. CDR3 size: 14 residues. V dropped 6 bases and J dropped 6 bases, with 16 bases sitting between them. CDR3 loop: CASSTPNYRDTQYF. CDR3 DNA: TGTGCCAGCAGCACACCAAACTATAGGGATACGCAGTATTTT.

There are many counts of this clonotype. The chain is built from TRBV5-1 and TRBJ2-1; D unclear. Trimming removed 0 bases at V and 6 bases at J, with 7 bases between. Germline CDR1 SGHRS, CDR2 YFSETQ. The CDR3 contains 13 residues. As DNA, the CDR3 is TGCGCCAGCAGCTTGGTTTTTGGCAATGAGCAGTTCTTC. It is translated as CASSLVFGNEQFF.

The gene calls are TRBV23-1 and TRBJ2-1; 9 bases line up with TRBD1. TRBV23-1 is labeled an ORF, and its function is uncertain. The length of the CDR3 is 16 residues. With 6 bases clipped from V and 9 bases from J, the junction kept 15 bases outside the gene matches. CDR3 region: CASSPRPGQGPFEQFF. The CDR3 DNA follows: TGCGCCAGCAGCCCTAGACCGGGACAGGGTCCCTTTGAGCAGTTCTTC.

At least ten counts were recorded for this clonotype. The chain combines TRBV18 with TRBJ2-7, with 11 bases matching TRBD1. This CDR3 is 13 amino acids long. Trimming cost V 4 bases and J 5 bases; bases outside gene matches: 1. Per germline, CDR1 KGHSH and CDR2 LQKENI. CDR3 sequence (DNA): TGTGCCAGCTCACAGGGACAGGGGGACGAGCAGTACTTC. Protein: CASSQGQGDEQYF.

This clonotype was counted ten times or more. The CDR3 is CASRTRTGGNQPQHF. CDR3 coding DNA: TGTGCCAGCAGAACTCGGACAGGGGGCAATCAGCCCCAGCATTTT. J is TRBJ1-5 and V is TRBV7-3; 9 bases align to TRBD1. Germline values: CDR1 SGHTA, CDR2 FQGTGA. CDR3 length equals 15 residues. V was pared by 6 bases and J by 2 bases, with 5 bases of the junction left unmatched.

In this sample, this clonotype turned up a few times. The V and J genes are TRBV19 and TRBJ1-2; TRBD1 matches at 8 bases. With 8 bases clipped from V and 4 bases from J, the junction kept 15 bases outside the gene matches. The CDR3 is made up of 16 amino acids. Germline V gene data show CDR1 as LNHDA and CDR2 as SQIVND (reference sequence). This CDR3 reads CASGSDRVQLSYGYTF. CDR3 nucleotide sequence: TGTGCCAGTGGCTCGGACAGGGTCCAACTCTCCTATGGCTACACCTTC. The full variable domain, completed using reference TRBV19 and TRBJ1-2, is DGGITQSPKYLFRKEGQNVTLSCEQNLNHDAMYWYRQDPGQGLRLIYYSQIVNDFQKGDIAEGYSVSREKKESFPLTVTSAQKNPTAFYLCASGSDRVQLSYGYTFGSGTRLTVV.

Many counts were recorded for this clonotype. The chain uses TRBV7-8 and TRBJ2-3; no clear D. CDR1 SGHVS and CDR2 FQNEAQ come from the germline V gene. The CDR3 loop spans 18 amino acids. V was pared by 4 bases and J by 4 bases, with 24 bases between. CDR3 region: CASSSLVTGPRVADTQYF. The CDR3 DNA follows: TGTGCCAGCAGCTCCCTAGTAACCGGGCCCCGTGTTGCAGATACGCAGTATTTT.

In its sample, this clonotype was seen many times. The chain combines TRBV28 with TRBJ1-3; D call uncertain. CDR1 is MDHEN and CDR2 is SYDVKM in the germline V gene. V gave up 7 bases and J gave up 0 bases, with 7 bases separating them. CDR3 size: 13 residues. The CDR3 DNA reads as TGTGCCAGCAAGCGGGACTCTGGAAACACCATATATTTT. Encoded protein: CASKRDSGNTIYF.

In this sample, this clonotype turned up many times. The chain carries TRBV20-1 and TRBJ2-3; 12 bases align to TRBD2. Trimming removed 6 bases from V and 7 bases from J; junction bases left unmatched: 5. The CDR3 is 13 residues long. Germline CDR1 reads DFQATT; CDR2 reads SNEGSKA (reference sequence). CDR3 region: CSARTSGVHTQYF. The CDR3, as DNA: TGCAGTGCGAGGACTAGCGGGGTTCATACGCAGTATTTT.

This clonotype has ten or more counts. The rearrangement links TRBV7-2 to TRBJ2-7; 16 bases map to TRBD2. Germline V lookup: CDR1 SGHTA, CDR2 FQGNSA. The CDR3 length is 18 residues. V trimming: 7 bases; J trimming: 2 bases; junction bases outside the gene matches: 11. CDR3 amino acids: CASTLGLAGGHSTYEQYF. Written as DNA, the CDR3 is TGTGCCAGCACCCTGGGACTAGCGGGAGGGCATTCTACCTACGAGCAGTACTTC.

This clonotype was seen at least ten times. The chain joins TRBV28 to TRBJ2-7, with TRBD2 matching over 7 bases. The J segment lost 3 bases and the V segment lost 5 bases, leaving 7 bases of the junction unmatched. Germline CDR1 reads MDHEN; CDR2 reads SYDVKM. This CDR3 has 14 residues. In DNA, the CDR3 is TGTGCCAGCAGTCCCGTGCGGGAGCTCTACGAGCAGTACTTC. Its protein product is CASSPVRELYEQYF.